This T cell receptor (beta chain) was identified during a study of shared clonotypes between healthy human individuals. In germline, CDR1 is SNHLY, CDR2 FYNNEI. The CDR3 is made up of 13 amino acids. V lost 11 bases and J 7 bases, leaving 17 bases between the germline ends. The assay was immunoSEQ multiplex PCR, and TCRdb's table has in-frame clones only and misses some. This sample yields 2 million to 3 million clones, of which 80% to 95% are seen a single time; 0.36% belongs to the top ten. This chain uses TRBV2 with TRBJ2-2; D might be TRBD1 (6 bases). The sequenced sample consisted of naive CD4+ T cells from PBMCs. The subset is: CD45RA+ positively selected. This receptor was identified in a man aged 18 to 29 in good health. Some clones in this sample may be carry-over from other donors' samples. The CDR3 protein is CASRRQVVGELFF. The DNA of the CDR3 is TGTGCCTCCCGAAGACAGGTCGTCGGGGAGCTGTTTTTT.